This TCR beta chain was identified in a study of blood T cell repertoires in COVID-19. Turning to the study itself: Samples taken during acute and convalescent COVID-19 were collected in the United States, Italy and Spain.

This CDR3 has 14 amino acids. The germline V gene has CDR1 SEHNR and CDR2 FQNEAQ (reference sequence). The V and J ends lost 4 bases and 7 bases respectively, with 11 bases between them. Authors' data handling: The assay estimated nucleated cells by amplifying reference gene primers. Produced via immunoSEQ multiplex PCR; TCRdb's table is partial and in-frame only. V and J calls and clone size are as listed in that table; D and trimming were resolved from the DNA. Found here are some 130,000 clones, roughly 72% of them singletons; the top ten hold approximately 10%. The chain links TRBV7-9 to TRBJ1-6; a weak D match, TRBD1 (6 bases). The specimen was peripheral blood. The clonotype was recovered from a human donor in a cohort sampled during active COVID-19. The CDR3 DNA reads TGTGCCAGCAGCTCCATGGGGGCCAATTCACCCCTCCACTTT. It specifies CASSSMGANSPLHF.